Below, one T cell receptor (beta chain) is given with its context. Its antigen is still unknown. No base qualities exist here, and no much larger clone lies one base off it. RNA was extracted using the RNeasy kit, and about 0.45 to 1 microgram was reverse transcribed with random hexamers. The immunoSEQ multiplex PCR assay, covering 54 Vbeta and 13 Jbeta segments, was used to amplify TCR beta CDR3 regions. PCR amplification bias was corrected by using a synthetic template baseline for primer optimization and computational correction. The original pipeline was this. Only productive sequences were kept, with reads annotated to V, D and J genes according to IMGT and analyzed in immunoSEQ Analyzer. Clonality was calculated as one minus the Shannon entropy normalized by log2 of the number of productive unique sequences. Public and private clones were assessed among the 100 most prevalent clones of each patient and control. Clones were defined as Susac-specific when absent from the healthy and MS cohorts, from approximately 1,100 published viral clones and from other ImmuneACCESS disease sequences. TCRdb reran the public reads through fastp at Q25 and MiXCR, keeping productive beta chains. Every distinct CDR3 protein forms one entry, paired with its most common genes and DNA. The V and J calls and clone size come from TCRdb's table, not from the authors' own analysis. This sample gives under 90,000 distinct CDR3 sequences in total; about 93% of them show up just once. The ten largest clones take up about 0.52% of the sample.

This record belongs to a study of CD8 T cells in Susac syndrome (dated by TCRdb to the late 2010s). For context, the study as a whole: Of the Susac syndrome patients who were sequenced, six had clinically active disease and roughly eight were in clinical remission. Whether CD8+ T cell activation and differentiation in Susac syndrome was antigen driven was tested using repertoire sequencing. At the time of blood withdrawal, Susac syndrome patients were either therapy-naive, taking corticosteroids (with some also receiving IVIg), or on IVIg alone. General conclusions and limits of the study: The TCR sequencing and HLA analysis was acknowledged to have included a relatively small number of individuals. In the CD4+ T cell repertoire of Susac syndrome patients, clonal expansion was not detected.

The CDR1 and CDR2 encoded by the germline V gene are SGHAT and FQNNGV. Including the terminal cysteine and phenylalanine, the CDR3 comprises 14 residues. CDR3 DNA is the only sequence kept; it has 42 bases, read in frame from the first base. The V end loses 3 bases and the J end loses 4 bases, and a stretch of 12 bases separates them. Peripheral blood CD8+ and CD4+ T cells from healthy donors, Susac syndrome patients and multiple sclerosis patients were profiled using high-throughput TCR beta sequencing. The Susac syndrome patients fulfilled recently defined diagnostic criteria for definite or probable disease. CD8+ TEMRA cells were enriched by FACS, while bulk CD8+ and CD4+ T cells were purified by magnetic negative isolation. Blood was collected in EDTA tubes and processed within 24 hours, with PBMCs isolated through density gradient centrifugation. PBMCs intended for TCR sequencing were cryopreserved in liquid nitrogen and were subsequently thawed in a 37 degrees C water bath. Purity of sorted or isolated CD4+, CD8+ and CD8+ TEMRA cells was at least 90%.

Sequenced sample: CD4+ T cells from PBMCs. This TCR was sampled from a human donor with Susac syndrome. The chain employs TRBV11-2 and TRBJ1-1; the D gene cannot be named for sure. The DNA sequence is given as TGTGCCAGCAGCTTCGCTCGGACGGGCACTGAAGCTTTCTTT. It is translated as CASSFARTGTEAFF.